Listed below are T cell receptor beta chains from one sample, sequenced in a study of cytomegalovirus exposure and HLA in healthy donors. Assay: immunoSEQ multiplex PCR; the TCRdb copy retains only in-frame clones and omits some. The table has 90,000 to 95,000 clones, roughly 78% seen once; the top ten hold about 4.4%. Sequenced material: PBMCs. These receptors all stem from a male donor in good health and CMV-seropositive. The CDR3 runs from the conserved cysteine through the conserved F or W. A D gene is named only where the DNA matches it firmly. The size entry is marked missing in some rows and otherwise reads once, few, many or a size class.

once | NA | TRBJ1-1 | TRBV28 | CASSPTLSTEAFF | TGTGCCAGCAGTCCCACCCTATCCACTGAAGCTTTCTTT
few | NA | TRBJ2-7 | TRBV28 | CASSLGTSYEQYF | TGTGCCAGCAGTTTGGGCACCTCCTACGAGCAGTACTTC
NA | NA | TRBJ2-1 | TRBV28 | CASSSQVRRYNEQFF | TGTGCCAGCAGTTCCCAGGTGAGACGCTACAATGAGCAGTTCTTC
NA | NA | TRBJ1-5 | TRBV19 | CASSIYHGQPQHF | TGTGCCAGTAGTATATATCACGGTCAGCCCCAGCATTTT
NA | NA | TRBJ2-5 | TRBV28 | CASSLVPKEEETQYF | TGTGCCAGCAGTTTAGTCCCGAAGGAGGAAGAGACCCAGTACTTC
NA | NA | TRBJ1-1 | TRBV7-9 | CSSSLEDREAFF | TGTTCCAGCAGCTTAGAAGACAGGGAAGCTTTCTTT
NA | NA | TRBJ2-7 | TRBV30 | CAWSVLDSYEQYF | TGTGCCTGGAGTGTACTCGATTCCTACGAGCAGTACTTC
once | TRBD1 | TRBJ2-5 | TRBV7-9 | CASSPTPNTGGREQETQYF | TGTGCCAGCAGCCCCACTCCAAATACAGGGGGGAGAGAGCAAGAGACCCAGTACTTC
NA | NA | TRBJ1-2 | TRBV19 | CASSPDRWRYGYTF | TGTGCCAGTAGTCCCGACAGGTGGAGGTATGGCTACACCTTC
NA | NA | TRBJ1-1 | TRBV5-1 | CASNTGTAPTEAFF | TGCGCCAGTAATACAGGGACCGCCCCCACTGAAGCTTTCTTT
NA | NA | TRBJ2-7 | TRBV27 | CASSLRGFPHEQYF | TGTGCCAGCAGTTTACGAGGGTTTCCCCACGAGCAGTACTTC
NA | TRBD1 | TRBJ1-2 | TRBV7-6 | CASSPDRDRGYTF | TGTGCCAGCAGCCCGGACAGGGATCGGGGCTACACCTTC
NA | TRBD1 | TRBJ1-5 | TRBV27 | CASSATGSNQPQHF | TGTGCCAGCAGTGCGACAGGGAGCAATCAGCCCCAGCATTTT
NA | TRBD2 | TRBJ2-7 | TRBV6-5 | CASKLGTSGSSEQYF | TGTGCCAGCAAATTAGGGACTAGCGGGAGTAGCGAGCAGTACTTC
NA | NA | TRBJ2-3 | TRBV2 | CASSEFYSTDTQYF | TGTGCCAGCAGTGAATTCTACAGCACAGATACGCAGTATTTT
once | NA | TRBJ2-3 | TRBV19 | CASSMGDIETQYF | TGTGCCAGTAGTATGGGGGACATTGAGACGCAGTATTTT
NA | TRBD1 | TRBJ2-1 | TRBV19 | CASSIGDRVYNEQFF | TGTGCCAGTAGTATTGGTGACAGGGTTTACAATGAGCAGTTCTTC
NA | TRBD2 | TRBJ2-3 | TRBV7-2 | CASSLSGLGLDTQYF | TGTGCCAGCAGCTTGTCGGGACTAGGATTAGATACGCAGTATTTT
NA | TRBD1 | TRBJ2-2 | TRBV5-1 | CASSGTGEGTGELFF | TGCGCCAGCAGCGGGACAGGGGAGGGCACCGGGGAGCTGTTTTTT
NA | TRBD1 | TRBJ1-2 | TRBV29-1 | CSGRQGDYGYTF | TGCAGCGGGAGACAGGGGGACTATGGCTACACCTTC
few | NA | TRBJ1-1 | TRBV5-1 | CASSFQVSTEAFF | TGCGCCAGCAGCTTTCAGGTGAGCACTGAAGCTTTCTTT
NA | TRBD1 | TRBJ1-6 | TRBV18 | CASSLTDRPGDSPLHF | TGTGCCAGCTCGCTTACGGACAGGCCCGGGGATTCACCCCTCCACTTT
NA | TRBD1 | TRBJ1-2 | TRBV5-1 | CASSLGTGDGYTF | TGCGCCAGCAGCCTAGGGACAGGTGATGGCTACACCTTC
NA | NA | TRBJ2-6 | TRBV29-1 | CSVIGGSGANVLTF | TGCAGCGTTATAGGGGGCTCTGGGGCCAACGTCCTGACTTTC
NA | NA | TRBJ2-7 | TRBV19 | CASSTGHNFYEQYF | TGTGCCAGTAGTACGGGACACAATTTCTACGAGCAGTACTTC
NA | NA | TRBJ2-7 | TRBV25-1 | CASSDWGAYEQYF | TGTGCCAGCAGTGATTGGGGGGCCTACGAGCAGTACTTC
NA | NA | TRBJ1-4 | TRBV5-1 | CASSRLSSLGEKLFF | TGCGCCAGCAGCAGACTTAGCTCTTTGGGTGAAAAACTGTTTTTT
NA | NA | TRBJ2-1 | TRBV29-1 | CSVDQDFRYNEQFF | TGCAGCGTTGACCAGGATTTCCGATATAACGAGCAGTTCTTC
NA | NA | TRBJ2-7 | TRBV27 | CASSLGATYEQYF | TGTGCCAGCAGTTTAGGGGCGACCTACGAGCAGTACTTC
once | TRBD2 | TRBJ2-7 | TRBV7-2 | CASSLASSGGAYEQYF | TGTGCCAGCAGCTTAGCTAGTAGCGGGGGAGCCTACGAGCAGTACTTC
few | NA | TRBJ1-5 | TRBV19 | CASSIRDTPNQPQHF | TGTGCCAGTAGCATCCGGGACACCCCCAATCAGCCCCAGCATTTT
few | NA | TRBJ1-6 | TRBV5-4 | CASSFSLEDSPLHF | TGTGCCAGCAGCTTCTCTTTAGAGGATTCACCCCTCCACTTT
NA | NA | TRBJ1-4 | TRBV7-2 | CASSLSGGATNEKLFF | TGTGCCAGCAGCCTGTCGGGGGGCGCAACTAATGAAAAACTGTTTTTT
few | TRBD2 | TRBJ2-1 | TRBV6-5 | CASSYSGLADNEQFF | TGTGCCAGCAGTTACTCGGGACTAGCGGACAATGAGCAGTTCTTC
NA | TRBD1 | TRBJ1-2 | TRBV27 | CASSLATGGVYGYTF | TGTGCCAGCAGTTTAGCGACAGGGGGCGTCTATGGCTACACCTTC
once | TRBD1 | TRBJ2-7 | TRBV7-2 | CASSLGGTGKEQYF | TGTGCCAGCAGCTTAGGTGGGACAGGGAAAGAGCAGTACTTC
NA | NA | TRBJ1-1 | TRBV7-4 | CASSSSRGADEAFF | TGTGCCAGCAGCTCCTCTCGGGGGGCTGATGAAGCTTTCTTT
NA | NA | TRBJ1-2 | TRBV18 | CASSPPSAYYGYTF | TGTGCCAGCTCCCCACCCAGCGCGTACTATGGCTACACCTTC
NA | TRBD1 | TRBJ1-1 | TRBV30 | CAWSAADRADTEAFF | TGTGCCTGGAGTGCCGCGGACAGGGCCGACACTGAAGCTTTCTTT
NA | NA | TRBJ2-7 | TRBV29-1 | CSVEGQGSFEQYF | TGCAGCGTTGAAGGTCAGGGAAGCTTCGAGCAGTACTTC
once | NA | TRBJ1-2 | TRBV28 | CASSRLGGARGYTF | TGTGCCAGCAGTAGGCTCGGGGGGGCGCGGGGCTACACCTTC
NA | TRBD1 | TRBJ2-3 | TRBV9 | CASSLGDRAGDTQYF | TGTGCCAGCAGCCTCGGGGACAGGGCAGGAGATACGCAGTATTTT
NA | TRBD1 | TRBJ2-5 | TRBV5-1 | CATSPGTGVLETQYF | TGCGCCACCTCCCCCGGGACAGGGGTTTTGGAGACCCAGTACTTC
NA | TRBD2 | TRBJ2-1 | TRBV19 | CASSPRDRGLAGAVYNEQFF | TGTGCCAGTAGTCCCCGGGACAGGGGACTAGCGGGGGCGGTCTACAATGAGCAGTTCTTC
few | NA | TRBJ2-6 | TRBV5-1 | CASSLGGLGANVLTF | TGCGCCAGCAGCCTAGGGGGTCTTGGGGCCAACGTCCTGACTTTC
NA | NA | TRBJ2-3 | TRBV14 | CASSAYSTDTQYF | TGTGCCAGCAGCGCCTATAGCACAGATACGCAGTATTTT
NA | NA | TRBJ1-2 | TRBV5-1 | CASSPGTSLNYGYTF | TGCGCCAGCAGCCCGGGGACATCACTTAACTATGGCTACACCTTC
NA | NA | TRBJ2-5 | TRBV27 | CASSLTGVEETQYF | TGTGCCAGCAGTTTAACGGGTGTTGAGGAGACCCAGTACTTC
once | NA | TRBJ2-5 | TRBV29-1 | CSVEVQQETQYF | TGCAGCGTTGAAGTACAGCAAGAGACCCAGTACTTC
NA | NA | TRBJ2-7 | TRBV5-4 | CASSLEQGRTYEQYF | TGTGCCAGCAGCTTGGAACAGGGAAGGACCTACGAGCAGTACTTC
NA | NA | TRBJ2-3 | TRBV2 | CASSVLDTDTQYF | TGTGCCAGCAGTGTCCTAGACACAGATACGCAGTATTTT
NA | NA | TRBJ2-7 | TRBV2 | CASRQNYEQYF | TGTGCCAGCAGGCAGAACTACGAGCAGTACTTC
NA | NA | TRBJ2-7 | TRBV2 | CASSEQGQGYEQYF | TGTGCCAGCAGTGAGCAGGGTCAGGGTTACGAGCAGTACTTC
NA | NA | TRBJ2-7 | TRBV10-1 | CASSEGAGREQYF | TGCGCCAGCAGTGAAGGGGCGGGAAGGGAGCAGTACTTC
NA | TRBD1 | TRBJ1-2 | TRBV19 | CASQDRRQGGGYTF | TGTGCCAGTCAAGATCGTAGACAGGGCGGTGGCTACACCTTC
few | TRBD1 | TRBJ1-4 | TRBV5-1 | CASSRTGATNEKLFF | TGCGCCAGCAGCAGGACAGGGGCAACTAATGAAAAACTGTTTTTT
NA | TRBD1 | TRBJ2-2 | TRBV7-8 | CASSLDRVNTGELFF | TGTGCCAGCAGCTTGGACAGGGTGAACACCGGGGAGCTGTTTTTT